The entry that follows covers one T cell receptor (beta chain) sequence. Profiling relied on immunoSEQ multiplex PCR, and the TCRdb table lists in-frame clones only, not all of them. The sample has some 42,000 clones, around four fifths seen once. The data belong to a study of blood T cell repertoires in COVID-19. Per the germline V gene, CDR1 is SGHTA and CDR2 is FQGNSA. The J segment lost 4 bases and the V segment lost 2 bases, leaving 3 bases of the junction unmatched. The CDR3 runs 15 residues. Sequenced: peripheral blood. The sequence was obtained from a man aged 45-60 years with active COVID-19. The chain recombines TRBV7-2 with TRBJ1-3, with 9 bases lining up with TRBD1. This CDR3 is CASSLRQGGGNTIYF. CDR3 sequence (DNA): TGTGCCAGCAGCTTACGACAGGGGGGGGGAAACACCATATATTTT.